The rows below give T cell receptor beta chains drawn from one sample of a study of cytomegalovirus exposure and HLA in healthy donors. Measured with immunoSEQ multiplex PCR; TCRdb has only the in-frame clones, and not every one. The table lists hundreds of thousands of clones, around 90% of them singletons. The specimen sequenced was PBMCs. These receptors were obtained from a woman aged 18-35 years in good health and CMV-seronegative. The CDR3 runs from the conserved cysteine through the conserved F or W. Each record gives: CDR3 DNA, CDR3 protein, clone size, J gene, D gene, V gene. The D gene is left open where the match is weak. Size values are once, few and many counts, or a class for expanded clones, and some rows have none.

CDR3 DNA: TGCAGTGCACAGTCGTGGGGCTACACCTTC; CDR3 protein: CSAQSWGYTF; clone size: NA; J gene: TRBJ1-2; D gene: NA; V gene: TRBV20-1
CDR3 DNA: TGTGCCACCAGCACGGGTTCAGGGAGGTTCTCGCGGGGCTACACCTTC; CDR3 protein: CATSTGSGRFSRGYTF; clone size: NA; J gene: TRBJ1-2; D gene: NA; V gene: TRBV15
CDR3 DNA: TGTGCCAGTACCGATGGGGCATACAATGAGCAGTTCTTC; CDR3 protein: CASTDGAYNEQFF; clone size: NA; J gene: TRBJ2-1; D gene: NA; V gene: TRBV19
CDR3 DNA: TGTGCCAGCTCACCACCTCTTGGACAGGGGGGGTGGGACGAGCAGTACTTC; CDR3 protein: CASSPPLGQGGWDEQYF; clone size: NA; J gene: TRBJ2-7; D gene: TRBD1; V gene: TRBV18
CDR3 DNA: TGTGCCAGCGGCGCCGGGACAGACTTCTATGGCTACACCTTC; CDR3 protein: CASGAGTDFYGYTF; clone size: NA; J gene: TRBJ1-2; D gene: TRBD1; V gene: TRBV6-5
CDR3 DNA: TGTGCCAGTAGGATGGACTCCGGGGACACTGAAGCTTTCTTT; CDR3 protein: CASRMDSGDTEAFF; clone size: NA; J gene: TRBJ1-1; D gene: NA; V gene: TRBV6-4
CDR3 DNA: TGTGCCAGCAGTTTATTAATGCCGGGGACAGGGGGCTCGGGAAGGACTGAAGCTTTCTTT; CDR3 protein: CASSLLMPGTGGSGRTEAFF; clone size: NA; J gene: TRBJ1-1; D gene: TRBD1; V gene: TRBV27
CDR3 DNA: TGTGCCAGCAGCCCCGGAGGGGCTCACTCCTACGAGCAGTACTTC; CDR3 protein: CASSPGGAHSYEQYF; clone size: NA; J gene: TRBJ2-7; D gene: NA; V gene: TRBV6-5
CDR3 DNA: TGTGCCAGCAGCTTAGCGTTTCAGGGGAGGGTGCGGGACACTGAAGCTTTCTTT; CDR3 protein: CASSLAFQGRVRDTEAFF; clone size: NA; J gene: TRBJ1-1; D gene: NA; V gene: TRBV7-8
CDR3 DNA: TGTGCCAGCAGTTACACAAACCTTCGGGATGAAAAACTGTTTTTT; CDR3 protein: CASSYTNLRDEKLFF; clone size: NA; J gene: TRBJ1-4; D gene: NA; V gene: TRBV6-5
CDR3 DNA: TGCAGCGTTGAAGGTTCGGCGGGACCCCATTTCTTC; CDR3 protein: CSVEGSAGPHFF; clone size: NA; J gene: TRBJ2-1; D gene: NA; V gene: TRBV29-1
CDR3 DNA: TGTGCCAGCAGCTTGGGACTAGCGGGGGGGCGGTCAGATACGCAGTATTTT; CDR3 protein: CASSLGLAGGRSDTQYF; clone size: NA; J gene: TRBJ2-3; D gene: TRBD2; V gene: TRBV5-4
CDR3 DNA: TGTGCCTGGAGTGGGGCCATCCGACGGGAGACCCAGTACTTC; CDR3 protein: CAWSGAIRRETQYF; clone size: once; J gene: TRBJ2-5; D gene: NA; V gene: TRBV30
CDR3 DNA: TGTGCCTGGAAAGGGAAAGGCGGGGGGACCTCTAGCACAGATACGCAGTATTTT; CDR3 protein: CAWKGKGGGTSSTDTQYF; clone size: NA; J gene: TRBJ2-3; D gene: TRBD2; V gene: TRBV30
CDR3 DNA: TGTGCCAGCAGTTACTCGCCAAGGGGCCACACTGAAGCTTTCTTT; CDR3 protein: CASSYSPRGHTEAFF; clone size: NA; J gene: TRBJ1-1; D gene: NA; V gene: TRBV6-5
CDR3 DNA: TGTGCCAGCAGCGTACAGGGTCTGTTTGACGAGCAGTACTTC; CDR3 protein: CASSVQGLFDEQYF; clone size: NA; J gene: TRBJ2-7; D gene: NA; V gene: TRBV9
CDR3 DNA: TGTGCCAGCTCCCCCCCCGTCGGGGGGAATGAGCAGTTCTTC; CDR3 protein: CASSPPVGGNEQFF; clone size: NA; J gene: TRBJ2-1; D gene: TRBD2; V gene: TRBV18
CDR3 DNA: TGTGCCAGCAGTCCAGGGGGAAGAGAGGTCACTGAAGCTTTCTTT; CDR3 protein: CASSPGGREVTEAFF; clone size: NA; J gene: TRBJ1-1; D gene: TRBD1; V gene: TRBV2
CDR3 DNA: TGTGCCAGCAACAGGGCGGCAGATACGCAGTATTTT; CDR3 protein: CASNRAADTQYF; clone size: NA; J gene: TRBJ2-3; D gene: NA; V gene: TRBV2
CDR3 DNA: TGTGCCAGCAGTTACTCAGAGGCTTCGAACACTGAAGCTTTCTTT; CDR3 protein: CASSYSEASNTEAFF; clone size: NA; J gene: TRBJ1-1; D gene: NA; V gene: TRBV6-5
CDR3 DNA: TGTGCCAGCAGCTTAATTGCGGGGGCCTACAATGAGCAGTTCTTC; CDR3 protein: CASSLIAGAYNEQFF; clone size: NA; J gene: TRBJ2-1; D gene: TRBD2; V gene: TRBV11-3
CDR3 DNA: TGTGCCACCAGCAGTAGGAGGGTTAACACTGAAGCTTTCTTT; CDR3 protein: CATSSRRVNTEAFF; clone size: NA; J gene: TRBJ1-1; D gene: NA; V gene: TRBV15
CDR3 DNA: TGTGCCAGCAGCCCTATAAAAGATACGCAGTATTTT; CDR3 protein: CASSPIKDTQYF; clone size: once; J gene: TRBJ2-3; D gene: NA; V gene: TRBV9
CDR3 DNA: TGTGCCAGCAGTTACTCCTCGACAGGGGCTCCCTACGAGCAGTACTTC; CDR3 protein: CASSYSSTGAPYEQYF; clone size: NA; J gene: TRBJ2-7; D gene: TRBD1; V gene: TRBV6-6
CDR3 DNA: TGTGCCAGCAGTAGACAGATGAACACTGAAGCTTTCTTT; CDR3 protein: CASSRQMNTEAFF; clone size: NA; J gene: TRBJ1-1; D gene: NA; V gene: TRBV9
CDR3 DNA: TGTGCCAGCAGCCCAAATAGCGGGGTCACAGATACGCAGTATTTT; CDR3 protein: CASSPNSGVTDTQYF; clone size: NA; J gene: TRBJ2-3; D gene: TRBD2; V gene: TRBV11-3
CDR3 DNA: TGTGCCAGCAGCCCTCAGGGGGCGTCCTACGAGCAGTACTTC; CDR3 protein: CASSPQGASYEQYF; clone size: NA; J gene: TRBJ2-7; D gene: TRBD1; V gene: TRBV7-2
CDR3 DNA: TGTGCCAGCAGCTTAAACAGGGAGACTGAAGCTTTCTTT; CDR3 protein: CASSLNRETEAFF; clone size: NA; J gene: TRBJ1-1; D gene: NA; V gene: TRBV7-8
CDR3 DNA: TGTGCCAGCAGCTTAGCGCGGGTTTCTAACTATGGCTACACCTTC; CDR3 protein: CASSLARVSNYGYTF; clone size: NA; J gene: TRBJ1-2; D gene: NA; V gene: TRBV7-8
CDR3 DNA: TGTGCCAGCAGTGAACCGACTAGGGGTGGCTACGAGCAGTACTTC; CDR3 protein: CASSEPTRGGYEQYF; clone size: NA; J gene: TRBJ2-7; D gene: NA; V gene: TRBV25-1
CDR3 DNA: TGTGCCAGCAGCGAACGACAGGGAAGGAACACTGAAGCTTTCTTT; CDR3 protein: CASSERQGRNTEAFF; clone size: once; J gene: TRBJ1-1; D gene: TRBD1; V gene: TRBV13
CDR3 DNA: TGTGCCAGCAGCCTGAGACAGGGGGCTTTAGACGAGCAGTACTTC; CDR3 protein: CASSLRQGALDEQYF; clone size: NA; J gene: TRBJ2-7; D gene: TRBD1; V gene: TRBV5-4
CDR3 DNA: TGTGCCAGCAGTTACTACCGGGACAGGGACCAAGAGACCCAGTACTTC; CDR3 protein: CASSYYRDRDQETQYF; clone size: NA; J gene: TRBJ2-5; D gene: TRBD1; V gene: TRBV6-6
CDR3 DNA: TGTGCCAGCAACACGGAGGGGGCGCGCTACGAGCAGTACTTC; CDR3 protein: CASNTEGARYEQYF; clone size: NA; J gene: TRBJ2-7; D gene: NA; V gene: TRBV6-5
CDR3 DNA: TGTGCCAGCCGAATAGGGATTGACAGGCCCTACGAGCAGTACTTC; CDR3 protein: CASRIGIDRPYEQYF; clone size: NA; J gene: TRBJ2-7; D gene: NA; V gene: TRBV18
CDR3 DNA: TGTGCCAGCTCACCACCGCAGGGAATAGGGTACAATGAGCAGTTCTTC; CDR3 protein: CASSPPQGIGYNEQFF; clone size: NA; J gene: TRBJ2-1; D gene: NA; V gene: TRBV18
CDR3 DNA: TGTGCCAGCAGCTTAGGGTTCGGGGTACGGTACGAGCAGTACTTC; CDR3 protein: CASSLGFGVRYEQYF; clone size: NA; J gene: TRBJ2-7; D gene: NA; V gene: TRBV11-2
CDR3 DNA: TGTGCCAGCAGCTTAATAGCCAGCGGGGGGCACCAAGAGACCCAGTACTTC; CDR3 protein: CASSLIASGGHQETQYF; clone size: NA; J gene: TRBJ2-5; D gene: TRBD2; V gene: TRBV13
CDR3 DNA: TGTGCCAGCAGCTTCCCTCGGACAGGGGGCGATTCCAGGGGAGAGACCCAGTACTTC; CDR3 protein: CASSFPRTGGDSRGETQYF; clone size: NA; J gene: TRBJ2-5; D gene: TRBD1; V gene: TRBV7-8
CDR3 DNA: TGTGCCAGCAGTCAGGGGAGCTCCTATAATTCACCCCTCCACTTT; CDR3 protein: CASSQGSSYNSPLHF; clone size: NA; J gene: TRBJ1-6; D gene: NA; V gene: TRBV25-1
CDR3 DNA: TGTGCCAGCAGTCCACGGACAGGGGGCGCTTACGGCTACACCTTC; CDR3 protein: CASSPRTGGAYGYTF; clone size: NA; J gene: TRBJ1-2; D gene: TRBD1; V gene: TRBV27
CDR3 DNA: TGTGCCAGTTCCGAACTACCGGGACAATCAAGCTATGGCTACACCTTC; CDR3 protein: CASSELPGQSSYGYTF; clone size: NA; J gene: TRBJ1-2; D gene: NA; V gene: TRBV19
CDR3 DNA: TGTGCCAGCAGCCCCGGGTTCAATGAAAAACTGTTTTTT; CDR3 protein: CASSPGFNEKLFF; clone size: NA; J gene: TRBJ1-4; D gene: NA; V gene: TRBV2
CDR3 DNA: TGTGCCAGCAGTGGAATGGAGGGGATAGTAGGCTACACCTTC; CDR3 protein: CASSGMEGIVGYTF; clone size: NA; J gene: TRBJ1-2; D gene: NA; V gene: TRBV2
CDR3 DNA: TGCGCCAGCAGCCAGTCAGGGGTCGCCTATGGCTACACCTTC; CDR3 protein: CASSQSGVAYGYTF; clone size: once; J gene: TRBJ1-2; D gene: NA; V gene: TRBV4-1
CDR3 DNA: TGTGCCAGCAGCTTATATCTCGCCCAGGGGGCAGCTTTCTTT; CDR3 protein: CASSLYLAQGAAFF; clone size: NA; J gene: TRBJ1-1; D gene: TRBD1; V gene: TRBV7-2
CDR3 DNA: TGTGCCAGCAGCGGGGCCCTTGGGGTATCGAGAAACACCATATATTTT; CDR3 protein: CASSGALGVSRNTIYF; clone size: NA; J gene: TRBJ1-3; D gene: NA; V gene: TRBV7-9
CDR3 DNA: TGCGCCAGCACCCCGGACTCGACTAGCACAGATACGCAGTATTTT; CDR3 protein: CASTPDSTSTDTQYF; clone size: NA; J gene: TRBJ2-3; D gene: NA; V gene: TRBV5-1
CDR3 DNA: TGTGCCAGCAGCCAATTAATCAACACTGAAGCTTTCTTT; CDR3 protein: CASSQLINTEAFF; clone size: NA; J gene: TRBJ1-1; D gene: NA; V gene: TRBV14
CDR3 DNA: TGTGCCAGCAGCCCCACAGGGGGCAGCTACGAGCAGTACTTC; CDR3 protein: CASSPTGGSYEQYF; clone size: NA; J gene: TRBJ2-7; D gene: TRBD1; V gene: TRBV4-2
CDR3 DNA: TGTGCCAGCAGCTTTAGCAGGGGAGTATCCTATGGCTACACCTTC; CDR3 protein: CASSFSRGVSYGYTF; clone size: NA; J gene: TRBJ1-2; D gene: NA; V gene: TRBV5-4
CDR3 DNA: TGTGCCAGCAGCGGCCGACTAGCGGGGGAGGTGGAGACCCAGTACTTC; CDR3 protein: CASSGRLAGEVETQYF; clone size: NA; J gene: TRBJ2-5; D gene: TRBD2; V gene: TRBV9
CDR3 DNA: TGTGCCAGTAGTATAGAGCCGACAGGGACCTATGGCTACACCTTC; CDR3 protein: CASSIEPTGTYGYTF; clone size: NA; J gene: TRBJ1-2; D gene: TRBD1; V gene: TRBV19
CDR3 DNA: TGTGCCAGCAGTTTATCCAATCAAGGCGGGGGGGCCGTTTACGAGCAGTACTTC; CDR3 protein: CASSLSNQGGGAVYEQYF; clone size: NA; J gene: TRBJ2-7; D gene: TRBD2; V gene: TRBV27
CDR3 DNA: TGCGCCAGCAGCCTTGACAGGGGCGAGCAGTACTTC; CDR3 protein: CASSLDRGEQYF; clone size: NA; J gene: TRBJ2-7; D gene: TRBD1; V gene: TRBV5-1
CDR3 DNA: TGTGCCAGCTCGGGAGCGAACACTGAAGCTTTCTTT; CDR3 protein: CASSGANTEAFF; clone size: NA; J gene: TRBJ1-1; D gene: NA; V gene: TRBV6-6
CDR3 DNA: TGTGCCAGCAGTAGTCATGGACAGGGGGAGGAAAAACTGTTTTTT; CDR3 protein: CASSSHGQGEEKLFF; clone size: NA; J gene: TRBJ1-4; D gene: TRBD1; V gene: TRBV27